Listed below are T cell receptor beta chains from one sample, sequenced in a study of beta chain features in type 1 diabetes. Clones were read by immunoSEQ multiplex PCR, and TCRdb kept only the in-frame ones, dropping some. The table has about 700,000 clones, 13% seen once; the top ten hold approximately 0.022%. Specimen: naive CD4+ T cells from blood. The receptors derive from a man between 18 and 29 years old with type 1 diabetes. Each CDR3 is given with its conserved first and last residue. The D gene is left open where the match is weak.

TRBV28	TRBJ2-7	.	CASSFGHSRGLEQYF
TRBV30	TRBJ1-6	.	CACLGVGGSPLHF
TRBV25-1	TRBJ1-2	TRBD1	CASSEYGTGGGYTF
TRBV27	TRBJ1-6	.	CASSPSRGLGSPLHF
TRBV6-5	TRBJ1-4	.	CASTMGGGSEKLFF
TRBV5-1	TRBJ1-2	.	CASSPHKGGPDGYTF
TRBV6-1	TRBJ2-7	TRBD1	CASSDRQGSSYEQYF
TRBV7-9	TRBJ2-3	.	CASSLNLDDTQYF
TRBV2	TRBJ1-5	.	CASSADTYQPQHF
TRBV4-1	TRBJ2-4	TRBD2	CASSPGLAGGPSKNIQYF
TRBV30	TRBJ2-1	.	CAWSVEGNEQFF
TRBV2	TRBJ2-7	TRBD2	CASSEGGLAYEQYF
TRBV2	TRBJ1-1	.	CASSEMGGRRTEAFF
TRBV28	TRBJ1-1	.	CASSLGENTEAFF
TRBV7-2	TRBJ1-5	TRBD1	CASSRQGLGNNQPQHF
TRBV30	TRBJ2-7	TRBD1	CAWALSRVWDRTYEQYF
TRBV30	TRBJ1-4	.	CAWSGEGLWKLFF
TRBV13	TRBJ1-1	.	CASSLVPWEAEAFF
TRBV7-6	TRBJ2-5	.	CASSLGRVETQYF
TRBV28	TRBJ1-2	.	CASTTPGQRDGYTF
TRBV18	TRBJ1-5	.	CASSLGDQPQHF
TRBV27	TRBJ1-4	.	CASSGQAREKLFF
TRBV9	TRBJ1-1	TRBD1	CASSGGHRGYLNTEAFF
TRBV5-1	TRBJ2-1	.	CASSFGQVLSYNEQFF
TRBV30	TRBJ1-4	.	CAWTPPATNEKLFF
TRBV9	TRBJ2-5	.	CASSVMGETQYF
TRBV5-1	TRBJ1-2	TRBD1	CASRLTGPYGYTF
TRBV30	TRBJ2-7	.	CAWSVLGYEQYF
TRBV29-1	TRBJ1-2	.	CSDVQGYGYTF
TRBV28	TRBJ1-2	.	CASSLLGDTSYTF
TRBV6-5	TRBJ1-2	.	CASSRTGPSNYGYTF
TRBV29-1	TRBJ2-3	TRBD2	CSVLAGSTDTQYF
TRBV9	TRBJ2-1	.	CASSEGVLGEQFF
TRBV29-1	TRBJ1-2	TRBD1	CSVWGDRGKGGIYGYTF
TRBV5-1	TRBJ1-1	.	CASSLTENTEAFF
TRBV30	TRBJ2-7	.	CAWSVQNGGYEQYF
TRBV4-2	TRBJ2-5	.	CASSHLRDAETQYF
TRBV7-2	TRBJ2-3	TRBD2	CASSPRRGGTDTQYF
TRBV29-1	TRBJ1-2	.	CSVGEYYGYTF
TRBV9	TRBJ1-1	.	CASSSFAGNTEAFF
TRBV30	TRBJ1-6	.	CAWSGAPQVDNSPLHF
TRBV19	TRBJ1-2	.	CASSISGNYGYTF
TRBV28	TRBJ2-5	.	CASSFSYTATSYQETQYF